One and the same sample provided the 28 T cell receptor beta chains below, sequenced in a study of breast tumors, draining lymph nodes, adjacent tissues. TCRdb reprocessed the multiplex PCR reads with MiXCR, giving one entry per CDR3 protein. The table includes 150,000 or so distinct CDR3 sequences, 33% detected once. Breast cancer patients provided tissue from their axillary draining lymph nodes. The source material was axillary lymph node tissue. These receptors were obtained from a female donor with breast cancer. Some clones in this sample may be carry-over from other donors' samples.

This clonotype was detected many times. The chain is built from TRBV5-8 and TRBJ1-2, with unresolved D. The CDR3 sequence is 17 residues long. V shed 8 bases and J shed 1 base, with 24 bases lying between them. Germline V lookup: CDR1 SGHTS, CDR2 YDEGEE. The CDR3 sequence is CASKKARTRSDNYGYTF. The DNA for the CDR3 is TGTGCCAGTAAAAAAGCCAGGACCCGAAGCGATAACTATGGCTACACCTTC.

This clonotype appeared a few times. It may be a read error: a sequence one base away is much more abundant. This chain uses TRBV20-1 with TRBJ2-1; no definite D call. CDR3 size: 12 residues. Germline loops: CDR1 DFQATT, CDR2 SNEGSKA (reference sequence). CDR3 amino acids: CSARLSYNEPFF. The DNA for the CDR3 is TGCAGTGCTAGGCTCAGTTACAATGAGCCGTTCTTC.

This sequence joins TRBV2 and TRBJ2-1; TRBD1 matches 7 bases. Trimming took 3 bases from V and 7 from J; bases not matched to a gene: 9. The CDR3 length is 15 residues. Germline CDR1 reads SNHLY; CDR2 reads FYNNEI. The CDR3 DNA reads TGTGCCAGCAGTGATGCGAGACAGGGATATAATGAGCAGTTCTTC. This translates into CASSDARQGYNEQFF.

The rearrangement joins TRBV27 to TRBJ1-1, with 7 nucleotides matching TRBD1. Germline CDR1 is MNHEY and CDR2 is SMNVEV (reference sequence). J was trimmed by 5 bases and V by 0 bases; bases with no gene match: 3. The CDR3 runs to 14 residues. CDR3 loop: CASSLSRGETEAFF. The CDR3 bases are TGTGCCAGCAGTTTATCCAGGGGGGAAACTGAAGCTTTCTTT.

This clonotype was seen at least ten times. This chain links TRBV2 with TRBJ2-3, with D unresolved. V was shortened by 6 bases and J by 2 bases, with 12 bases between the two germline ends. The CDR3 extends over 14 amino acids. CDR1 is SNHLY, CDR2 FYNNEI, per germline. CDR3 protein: CASRLGRSTDTQYF. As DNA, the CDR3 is TGTGCCAGCAGATTAGGCCGATCCACAGATACGCAGTATTTT.

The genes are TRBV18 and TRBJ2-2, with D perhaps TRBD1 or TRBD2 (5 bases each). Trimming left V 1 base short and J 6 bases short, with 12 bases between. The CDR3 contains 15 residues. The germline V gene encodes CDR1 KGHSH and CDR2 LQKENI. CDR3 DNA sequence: TGTGCCAGCTCACCACAGACGGGGACGGCCGGGGAGCTGTTTTTT. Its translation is CASSPQTGTAGELFF.

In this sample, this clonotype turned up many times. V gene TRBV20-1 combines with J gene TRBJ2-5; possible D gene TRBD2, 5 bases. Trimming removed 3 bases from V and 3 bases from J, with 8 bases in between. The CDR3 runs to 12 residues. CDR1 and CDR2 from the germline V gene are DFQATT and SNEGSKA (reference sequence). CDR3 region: CSAREVEETQYF. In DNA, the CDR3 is TGCAGTGCTAGGGAGGTCGAAGAGACCCAGTACTTC.

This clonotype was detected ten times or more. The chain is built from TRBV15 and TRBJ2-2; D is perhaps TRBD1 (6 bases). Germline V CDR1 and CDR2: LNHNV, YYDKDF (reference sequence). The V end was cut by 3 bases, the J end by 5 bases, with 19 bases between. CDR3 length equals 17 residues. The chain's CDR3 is CATSRATGMGKTGELFF. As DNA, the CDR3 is TGTGCCACCAGCAGGGCTACAGGGATGGGGAAGACCGGGGAGCTGTTTTTT.

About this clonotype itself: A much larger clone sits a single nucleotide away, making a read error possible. CDR3 loop: CSARLRTVFSEQYF. The CDR3 region has the DNA TGCAGTGCTAGACTTAGGACGGTCTTCTCCGAGCAGTACTTC. V usage is TRBV20-1 and J usage is TRBJ2-7; D unclear. CDR1 and CDR2 (germline): DFQATT, SNEGSKA (reference sequence). V was pared by 2 bases and J by 6 bases, with 17 bases between. The CDR3 runs to 14 residues.

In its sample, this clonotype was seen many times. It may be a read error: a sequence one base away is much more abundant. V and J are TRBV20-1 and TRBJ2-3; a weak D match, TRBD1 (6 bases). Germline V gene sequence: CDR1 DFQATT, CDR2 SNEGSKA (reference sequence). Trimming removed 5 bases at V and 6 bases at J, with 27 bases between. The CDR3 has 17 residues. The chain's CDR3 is CSASTPRTVPLADTQYF. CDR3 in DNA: TGCAGTGCTTCCACCCCCCGGACAGTCCCCTTGGCGGATACGCAGTATTTT.

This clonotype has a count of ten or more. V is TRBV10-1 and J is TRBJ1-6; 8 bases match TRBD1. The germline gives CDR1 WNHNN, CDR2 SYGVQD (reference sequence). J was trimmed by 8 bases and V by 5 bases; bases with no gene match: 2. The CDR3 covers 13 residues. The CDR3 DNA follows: TGCGCCAGCAGTCAGACAGGGGATTCACCCCTCCACTTT. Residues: CASSQTGDSPLHF.

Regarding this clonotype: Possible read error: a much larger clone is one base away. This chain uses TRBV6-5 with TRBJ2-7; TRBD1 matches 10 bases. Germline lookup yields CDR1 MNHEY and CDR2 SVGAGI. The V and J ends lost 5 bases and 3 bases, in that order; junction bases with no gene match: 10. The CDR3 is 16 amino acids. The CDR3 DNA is TGTGCCAGCAGTCCCGGGGGACAGGGGCTTAGCTACGAGCAGTACTTC. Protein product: CASSPGGQGLSYEQYF.

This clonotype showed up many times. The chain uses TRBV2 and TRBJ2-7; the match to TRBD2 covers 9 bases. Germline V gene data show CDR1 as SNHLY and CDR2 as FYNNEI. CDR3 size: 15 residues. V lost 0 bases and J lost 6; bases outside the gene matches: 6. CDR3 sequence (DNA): TGTGCCAGCAGTGAAGCGTCTAGCGGGGTACGCGAGCAGTACTTC. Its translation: CASSEASSGVREQYF. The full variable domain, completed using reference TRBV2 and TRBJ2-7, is EPEVTQTPSHQVTQMGQEVILRCVPISNHLYFYWYRQILGQKVEFLVSFYNNEISEKSEIFDDQFSVERPDGSNFTLKIRSTKLEDSAMYFCASSEASSGVREQYFGPGTRLTVT.

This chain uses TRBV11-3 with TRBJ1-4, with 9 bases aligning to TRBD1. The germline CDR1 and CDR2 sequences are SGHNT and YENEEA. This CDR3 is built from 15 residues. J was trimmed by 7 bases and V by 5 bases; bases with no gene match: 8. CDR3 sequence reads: CASSRKQGAGEKLFF. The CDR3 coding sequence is TGTGCCAGCAGCCGGAAACAGGGGGCAGGTGAAAAACTGTTTTTT.

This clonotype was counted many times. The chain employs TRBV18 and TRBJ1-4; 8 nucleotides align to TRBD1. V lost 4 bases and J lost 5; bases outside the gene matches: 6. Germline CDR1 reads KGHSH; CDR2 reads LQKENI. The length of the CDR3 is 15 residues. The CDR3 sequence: CASSLQGALNEKLFF. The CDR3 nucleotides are TGTGCCAGCTCACTTCAGGGGGCCCTAAATGAAAAACTGTTTTTT.

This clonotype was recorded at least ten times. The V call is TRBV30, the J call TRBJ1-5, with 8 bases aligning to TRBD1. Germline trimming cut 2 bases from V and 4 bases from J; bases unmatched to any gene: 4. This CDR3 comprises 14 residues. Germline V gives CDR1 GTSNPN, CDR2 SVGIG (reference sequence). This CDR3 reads CAWSQGANNQPQHF. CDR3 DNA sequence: TGTGCCTGGAGTCAGGGGGCGAATAATCAGCCCCAGCATTTT.

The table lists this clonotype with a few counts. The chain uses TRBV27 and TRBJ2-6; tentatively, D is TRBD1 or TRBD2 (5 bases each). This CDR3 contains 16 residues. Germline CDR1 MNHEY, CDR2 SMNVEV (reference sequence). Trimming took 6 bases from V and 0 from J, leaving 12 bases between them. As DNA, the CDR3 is TGTGCCAGCAGGTGGGGGAGATCCTCTGGGGCCAACGTCCTGACTTTC. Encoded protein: CASRWGRSSGANVLTF.

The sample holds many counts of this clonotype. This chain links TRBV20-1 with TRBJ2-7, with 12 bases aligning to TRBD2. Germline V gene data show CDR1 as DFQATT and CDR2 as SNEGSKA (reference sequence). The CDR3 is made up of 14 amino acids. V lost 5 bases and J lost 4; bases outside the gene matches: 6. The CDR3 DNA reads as TGCAGTGCTTCCAAGACTAGCGGGAGATACGAGCAGTACTTC. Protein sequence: CSASKTSGRYEQYF.

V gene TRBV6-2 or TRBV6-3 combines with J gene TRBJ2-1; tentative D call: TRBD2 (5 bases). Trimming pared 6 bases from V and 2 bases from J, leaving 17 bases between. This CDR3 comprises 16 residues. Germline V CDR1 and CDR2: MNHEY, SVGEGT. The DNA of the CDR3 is TGTGCCAGCAGCCACGCAAGGACTGGCACCTACAATGAGCAGTTCTTC. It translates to CASSHARTGTYNEQFF.

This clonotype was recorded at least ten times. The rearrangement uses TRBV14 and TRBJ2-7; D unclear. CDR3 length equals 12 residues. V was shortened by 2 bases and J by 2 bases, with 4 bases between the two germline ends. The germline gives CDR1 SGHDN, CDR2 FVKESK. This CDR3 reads CASSQTAYEQYF. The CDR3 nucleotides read TGTGCCAGCAGCCAAACAGCCTACGAGCAGTACTTC. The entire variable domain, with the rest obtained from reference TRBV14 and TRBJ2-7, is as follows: EAGVTQFPSHSVIEKGQTVTLRCDPISGHDNLYWYRRVMGKEIKFLLHFVKESKQDESGMPNNRFLAERTGGTYSTLKVQPAELEDSGVYFCASSQTAYEQYFGPGTRLTVT.

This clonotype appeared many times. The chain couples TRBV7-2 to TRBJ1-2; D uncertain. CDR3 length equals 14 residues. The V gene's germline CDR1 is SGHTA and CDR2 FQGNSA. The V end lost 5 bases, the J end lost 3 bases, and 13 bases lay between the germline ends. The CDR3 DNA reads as TGTGCCAGCAGCCCCATCGGTATTGACTATGGCTACACCTTC. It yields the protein CASSPIGIDYGYTF.

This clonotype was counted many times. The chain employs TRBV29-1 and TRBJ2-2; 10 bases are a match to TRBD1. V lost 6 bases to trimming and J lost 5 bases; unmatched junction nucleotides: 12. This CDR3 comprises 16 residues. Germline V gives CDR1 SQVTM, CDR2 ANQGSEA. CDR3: CSVLGQGTKGTGELFF. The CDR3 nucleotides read TGCAGCGTATTGGGACAGGGGACCAAGGGGACCGGGGAGCTGTTTTTT.

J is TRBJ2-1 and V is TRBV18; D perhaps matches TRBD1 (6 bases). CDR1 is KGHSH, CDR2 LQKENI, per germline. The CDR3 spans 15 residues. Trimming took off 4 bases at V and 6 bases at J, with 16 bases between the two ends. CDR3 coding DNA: TGTGCCAGCTCACACTTGACAGGCTCTTCCAATGAGCAGTTCTTC. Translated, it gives CASSHLTGSSNEQFF.

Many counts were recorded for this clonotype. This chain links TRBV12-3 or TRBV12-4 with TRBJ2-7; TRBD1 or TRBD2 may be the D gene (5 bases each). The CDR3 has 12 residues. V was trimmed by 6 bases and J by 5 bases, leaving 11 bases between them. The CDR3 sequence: CASRPGLNEQYF. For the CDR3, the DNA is TGTGCCAGCAGGCCGGGGCTAAACGAGCAGTACTTC.

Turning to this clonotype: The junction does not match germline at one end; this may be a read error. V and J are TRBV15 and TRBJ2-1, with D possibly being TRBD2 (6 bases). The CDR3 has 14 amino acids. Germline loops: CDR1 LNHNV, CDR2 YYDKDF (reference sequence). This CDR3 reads CATSRDGLYSEQFF. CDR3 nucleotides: TGCGCCACCAGCAGAGATGGACTATACAGTGAGCAGTTCTTC. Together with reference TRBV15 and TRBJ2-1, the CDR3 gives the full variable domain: DAMVIQNPRYQVTQFGKPVTLSCSQTLNHNVMYWYQQKSSQAPKLLFHYYDKDFNNEADTPDNFQSRRPNTSFCFLDIRSPGLGDTAMYLCATSRDGLYSEQFFGPGTRLTVL.

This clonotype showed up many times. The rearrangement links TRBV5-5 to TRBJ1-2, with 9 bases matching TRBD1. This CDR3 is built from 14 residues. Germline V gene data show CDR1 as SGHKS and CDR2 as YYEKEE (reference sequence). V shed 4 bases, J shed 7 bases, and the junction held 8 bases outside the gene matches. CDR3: CASSILDRGSGYTF. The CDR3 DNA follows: TGTGCCAGCAGCATTTTGGACAGGGGAAGTGGCTACACCTTC.

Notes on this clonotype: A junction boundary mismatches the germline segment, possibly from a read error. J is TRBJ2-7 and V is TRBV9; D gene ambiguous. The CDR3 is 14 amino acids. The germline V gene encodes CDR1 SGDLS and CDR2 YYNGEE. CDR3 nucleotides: TGTGCCAGCAGCGTATCCGAGACCCTCTACGAGCAGTCCTTC. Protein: CASSVSETLYEQSF.

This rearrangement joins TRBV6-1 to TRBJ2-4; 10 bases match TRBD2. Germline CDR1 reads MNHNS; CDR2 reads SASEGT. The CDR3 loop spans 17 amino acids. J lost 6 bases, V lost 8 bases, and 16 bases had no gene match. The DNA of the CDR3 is TGTGCCAGCTTGGGGGCTAGCGGGAGTCTTGGCCCAAACATTCAGTACTTC. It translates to CASLGASGSLGPNIQYF.